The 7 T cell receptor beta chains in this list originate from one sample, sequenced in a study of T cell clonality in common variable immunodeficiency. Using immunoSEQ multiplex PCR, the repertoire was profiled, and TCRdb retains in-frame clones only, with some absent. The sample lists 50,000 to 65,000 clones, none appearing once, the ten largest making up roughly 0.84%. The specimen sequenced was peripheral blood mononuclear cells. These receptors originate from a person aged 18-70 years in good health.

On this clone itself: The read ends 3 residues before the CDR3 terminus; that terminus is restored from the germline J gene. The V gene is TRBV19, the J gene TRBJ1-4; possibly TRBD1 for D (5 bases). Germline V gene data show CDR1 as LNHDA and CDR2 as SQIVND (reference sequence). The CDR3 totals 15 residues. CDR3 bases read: TGTGCCAGTAGTGGGGCGGCCGAATATAATTCACCA. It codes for CASSGAAEYNSP. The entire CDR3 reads CASSGAAEYNSPLFF.

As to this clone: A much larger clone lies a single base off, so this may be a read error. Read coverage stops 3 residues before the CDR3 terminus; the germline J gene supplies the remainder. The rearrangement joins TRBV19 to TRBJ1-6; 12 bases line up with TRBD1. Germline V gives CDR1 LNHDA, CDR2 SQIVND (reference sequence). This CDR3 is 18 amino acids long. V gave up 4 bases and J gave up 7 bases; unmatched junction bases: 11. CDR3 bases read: TGTGCCAGTAGTACAGAGGGGTCCGGGACAGGGGGCAATTCACCC. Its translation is CASSTEGSGTGGNSP. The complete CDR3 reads CASSTEGSGTGGNSPLHF.

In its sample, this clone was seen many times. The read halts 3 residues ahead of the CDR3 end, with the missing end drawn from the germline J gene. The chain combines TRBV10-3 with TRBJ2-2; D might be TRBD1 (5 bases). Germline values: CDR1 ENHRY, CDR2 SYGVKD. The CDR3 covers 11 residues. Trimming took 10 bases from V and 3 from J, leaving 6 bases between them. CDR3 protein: CATQDTGELFF. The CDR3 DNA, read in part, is TGTGCCACACAGGACACCGGGGAG.

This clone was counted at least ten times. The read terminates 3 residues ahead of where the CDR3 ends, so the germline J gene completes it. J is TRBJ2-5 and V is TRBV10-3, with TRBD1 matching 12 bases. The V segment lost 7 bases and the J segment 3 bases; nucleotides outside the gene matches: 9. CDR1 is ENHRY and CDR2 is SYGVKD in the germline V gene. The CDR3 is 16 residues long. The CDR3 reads CAIKGTGGAREETQYF. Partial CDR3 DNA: TGTGCCATCAAAGGGACAGGGGGCGCGAGGGAAGAGACC.

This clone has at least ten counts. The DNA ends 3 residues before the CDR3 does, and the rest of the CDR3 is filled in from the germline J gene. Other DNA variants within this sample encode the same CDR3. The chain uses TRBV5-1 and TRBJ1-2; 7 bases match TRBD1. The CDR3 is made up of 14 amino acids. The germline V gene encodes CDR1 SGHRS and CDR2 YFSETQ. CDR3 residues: CASSVHRGQDGYTF. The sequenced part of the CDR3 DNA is TGCGCCAGCAGTGTCCACAGGGGACAAGACGGC.

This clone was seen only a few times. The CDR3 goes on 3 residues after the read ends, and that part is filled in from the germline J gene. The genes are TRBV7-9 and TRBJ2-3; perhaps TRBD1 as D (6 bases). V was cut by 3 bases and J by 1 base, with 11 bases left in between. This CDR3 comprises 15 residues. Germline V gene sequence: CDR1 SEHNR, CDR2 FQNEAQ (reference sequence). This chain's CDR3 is CASSFRSGGTDTQYF. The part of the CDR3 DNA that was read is TGTGCCAGCAGCTTTCGATCAGGGGGCACAGATACG.

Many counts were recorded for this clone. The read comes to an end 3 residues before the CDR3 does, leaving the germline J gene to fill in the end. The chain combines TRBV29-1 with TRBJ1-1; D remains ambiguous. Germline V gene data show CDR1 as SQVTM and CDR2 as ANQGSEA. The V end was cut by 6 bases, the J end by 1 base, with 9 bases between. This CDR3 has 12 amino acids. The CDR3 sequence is CSVTDRNTEAFF. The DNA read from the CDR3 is TGCAGCGTCACTGATCGGAACACTGAA.